Here is one T cell receptor (beta chain) with its context. The antigen is unknown. The sample originates from a study of metastatic and nonmetastatic thyroid tumors. Study information: Across peripheral blood and tumor or nodule tissue samples taken from malignant and benign thyroid patients, the repertoires were compared with one another.

Study-level points and caveats: The reported finding was significantly higher TCR beta diversity in malignant thyroid tumors relative to benign nodules, in blood and tumor.

Thyroid surgery was preceded by no treatment in any patient. As handled by the study authors: Between-group CDR3 differences, defined by clinicopathological status, yielded a distant-metastasis classifier for papillary thyroid cancer. TCRdb reanalyzed the PCR reads via MiXCR. The V and J calls and clone size are TCRdb's, not the authors'. The sample shows 30,000 to 40,000 clones, about 40% of them seen only once. Germline CDR1 LNHNV, CDR2 YYDKDF (reference sequence). J gave up 6 bases and V 2 bases, and 6 bases lay outside the gene matches. This CDR3 has 15 amino acids. The chain recombines TRBV15 with TRBJ2-2; 7 nucleotides line up with TRBD2. Sequenced: tumor tissue. The source is a female donor with papillary thyroid cancer or a benign thyroid nodule (not recorded which). Some clones in this sample may be carry-over from other donors' samples. The CDR3 protein is CATSRKAGSPGELFF. CDR3 DNA sequence: TGTGCCACCAGCAGAAAAGCGGGGAGTCCCGGGGAGCTGTTTTTT.